This T cell receptor (beta chain) was captured by sequencing in a study of blood T cell repertoires in COVID-19. On the study more broadly: Samples came from the United States, Italy and Spain, spanning acute and convalescent COVID-19. The analysed material was cDNA or gDNA that came from T cells, B-cell-depleted T cells, or PBMCs.

Per the study methods: Reference gene primers were amplified, and this amplification served to estimate nucleated cell counts. Profiled with immunoSEQ multiplex PCR; TCRdb holds only in-frame clones, not every one. From that table come the V and J calls and clone size; the DNA was used to work out D and trimming. The sample shows 35,000 to 40,000 clones, 75% to 90% of them seen only once. Germline assignment: CDR1 LNHDA and CDR2 SQIVND (reference sequence). V was clipped by 2 bases and J by 5 bases; unmatched bases: 11. The CDR3 runs 16 residues. The J gene is TRBJ1-2, the V gene TRBV19, with 7 bases identical to TRBD1. The sample was peripheral blood. The receptor comes from a man between 65 and 79 years old with acute or convalescent COVID-19. The DNA for the CDR3 is TGTGCCAGTAGTATACCGGGACAGCTGAACCTTTATGGCTACACCTTC. It translates to CASSIPGQLNLYGYTF.